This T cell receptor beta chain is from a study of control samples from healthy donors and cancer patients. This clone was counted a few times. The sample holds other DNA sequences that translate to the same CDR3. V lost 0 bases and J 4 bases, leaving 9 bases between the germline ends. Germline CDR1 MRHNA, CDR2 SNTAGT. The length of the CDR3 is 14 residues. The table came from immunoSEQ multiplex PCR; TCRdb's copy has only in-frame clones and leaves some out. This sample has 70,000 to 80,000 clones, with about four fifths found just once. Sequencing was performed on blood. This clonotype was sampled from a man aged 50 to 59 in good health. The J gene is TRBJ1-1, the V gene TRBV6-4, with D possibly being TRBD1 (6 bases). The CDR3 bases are TGTGCCAGCAGTGACTCTAGCAGGGGCACTGAAGCTTTCTTT. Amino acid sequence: CASSDSSRGTEAFF.